The source of this TCR beta chain is a study of blood T cell repertoires in COVID-19. Profiled with immunoSEQ multiplex PCR; TCRdb holds only in-frame clones, not every one. This sample yields hundreds of thousands of clones, of which 80% to 90% are seen a single time; roughly 1.1% belongs to the top ten. The CDR3 has 14 amino acids. Germline V gene data show CDR1 as MNHEY and CDR2 as SVGAGI. V lost 0 bases, J lost 4 bases, and 7 bases lay in between. This clone was detected only a few times. Material for sequencing was PBMCs or T cells enriched from blood (not recorded which). The receptor was derived from a man aged 25-40 years who had recovered from COVID-19. This chain uses TRBV6-5 with TRBJ1-5, with a weak D call TRBD1 (5 bases). The CDR3 here is CASSYSYRNQPQHF. CDR3 nucleotide sequence: TGTGCCAGCAGTTACTCCTACAGGAATCAGCCCCAGCATTTT.